This T cell receptor (beta chain) is from a study of T cells in Graves' hyperthyroidism and ophthalmopathy. Germline CDR1 is SEHNR and CDR2 is FQNEAQ (reference sequence). CDR3 size: 15 residues. Losses at the gene ends were 0 bases for V and 2 bases for J; bases not matched to a gene: 4. This clonotype was seen only a few times. RNA transcripts served as the template for amplifying TCR beta CDR3 regions. Primed by the HTBI set, a first-round RT-PCR was run on the TCR CDR3. A single record per CDR3 protein comes from TCRdb applying MiXCR to the multiplex PCR reads. Of more than 300,000 distinct CDR3 sequences in the sample, 15% to 20% were seen once.

The sequencing input was blood. The chain couples TRBV7-9 to TRBJ2-7; 7 bases line up with TRBD2. This TCR was sampled from a young man with Graves' ophthalmopathy. The CDR3 coding sequence is TGTGCCAGCAGCTTAGCGCTGGGGGGGACCTACGAGCAGTACTTC. Its translation: CASSLALGGTYEQYF.